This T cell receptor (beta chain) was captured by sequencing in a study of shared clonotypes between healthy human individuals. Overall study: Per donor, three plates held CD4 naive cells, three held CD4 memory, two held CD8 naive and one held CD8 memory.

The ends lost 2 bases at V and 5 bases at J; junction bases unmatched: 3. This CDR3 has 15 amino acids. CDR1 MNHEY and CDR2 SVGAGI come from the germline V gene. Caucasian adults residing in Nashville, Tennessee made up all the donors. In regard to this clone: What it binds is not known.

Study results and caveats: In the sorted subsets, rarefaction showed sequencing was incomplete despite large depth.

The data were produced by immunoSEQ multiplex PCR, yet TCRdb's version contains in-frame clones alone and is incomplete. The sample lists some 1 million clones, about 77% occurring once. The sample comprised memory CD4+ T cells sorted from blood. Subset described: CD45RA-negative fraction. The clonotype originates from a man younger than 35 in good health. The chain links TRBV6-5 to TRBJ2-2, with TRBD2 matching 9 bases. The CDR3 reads CASSYGREGTGELFF. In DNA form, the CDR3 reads TGTGCCAGCAGTTACGGGCGGGAGGGAACCGGGGAGCTGTTTTTT.